A single sample is the source of the 19 T cell receptor beta chains below, sequenced in a study of T cells after yellow fever vaccination. TCRdb re-derived calls from the 5' RACE reads in MiXCR, one entry per CDR3 protein. The sample has 300,000 to 350,000 distinct CDR3 sequences; 3% to 4.5% are singletons. The sample was PBMCs, taken 5 days after the yellow fever booster vaccination. The receptors stem from a man aged 18 to 35 who received the YFV17D yellow fever vaccine.

This clonotype was observed many times. The chain carries TRBV20-1 and TRBJ2-5; D remains ambiguous. The CDR3 is made up of 13 amino acids. The V gene's germline CDR1 is DFQATT and CDR2 SNEGSKA (reference sequence). CDR3 protein: CTCSFLGRETQYF. CDR3 nucleotides: TGCACCTGCTCGTTTCTAGGTCGAGAGACCCAGTACTTC.

The rearrangement links TRBV6-5 to TRBJ2-1; 10 bases are a match to TRBD2. This CDR3 has 15 residues. In germline, CDR1 is MNHEY, CDR2 SVGAGI. V gave up 8 bases and J gave up 4 bases; unmatched junction bases: 8. In DNA, the CDR3 is TGTGCCAGCCTGGGTCAGCGGGGGGGATACAATGAGCAGTTCTTC. Translation: CASLGQRGGYNEQFF.

The genes are TRBV13 and TRBJ2-2; TRBD1 might be the D (6 bases). The V gene lost 3 bases and the J gene lost 2 bases, with 13 bases spanning the gap. Germline V lookup: CDR1 PRHDT, CDR2 FYEKMQ (reference sequence). This CDR3 comprises 16 residues. CDR3 region: CASSFPQGTNTGELFF. For the CDR3, the DNA is TGTGCCAGCAGCTTTCCACAGGGCACTAACACCGGGGAGCTGTTTTTT.

This clonotype was seen a few times. The V and J genes are TRBV6-5 and TRBJ2-1; TRBD2 agrees at 15 bases. The V gene end was trimmed by 6 bases and the J gene end by 10 bases; junction bases not matched to a gene: 10. This CDR3 is built from 16 residues. From germline, CDR1 is MNHEY and CDR2 SVGAGI. CDR3 in amino acids: CASSPWTSGGAKEQFF. In DNA form, the CDR3 reads TGTGCCAGCAGCCCTTGGACTAGCGGGGGGGCTAAGGAGCAGTTCTTC.

This clonotype was picked up a small number of times. The gene calls are TRBV6-6 and TRBJ2-3; 9 bases are a match to TRBD2. V lost 7 bases, J lost 0 bases, and 14 bases stayed unmatched. CDR1 MNHNY and CDR2 SVGAGI come from the germline V gene (reference sequence). The CDR3 is made up of 18 amino acids. CDR3 region: CASIGGPSGDSSTDTQYF. The CDR3 DNA reads as TGTGCCAGCATAGGAGGGCCTAGCGGGGACTCTAGCACAGATACGCAGTATTTT.

In its sample, this clonotype was seen many times. In DNA, the CDR3 is TGTGCCAGCAGCGAGGGGGGGAGTGGCTACACCTTC. Translation: CASSEGGSGYTF. V gene TRBV7-3 combines with J gene TRBJ1-2; a weak D match, TRBD1 (6 bases). The germline V gene has CDR1 SGHTA and CDR2 FQGTGA. V lost 5 bases, J lost 7 bases, and 11 bases lay in between. CDR3 length: 12 amino acids.

This clonotype was seen repeatedly, ten times or more. The chain has TRBV5-4 and TRBJ2-3; D is ambiguous. V was trimmed by 4 bases and J by 1 base, leaving 4 bases between them. The CDR3 loop spans 12 amino acids. Germline CDR1 SGHNT, CDR2 YYREEE (reference sequence). The CDR3 nucleotides are TGTGCCAGCAGCATAGGCACAGATACGCAGTATTTT. Translation: CASSIGTDTQYF.

V gene TRBV6-5 combines with J gene TRBJ1-6; D is unresolved. The ends were cut back, 2 bases at V and 7 bases at J, with 12 bases in the middle. Germline assignment: CDR1 MNHEY and CDR2 SVGAGI. The CDR3 totals 15 residues. The CDR3 loop is CASSYDYYTNSPLHF. In DNA form, the CDR3 reads TGTGCCAGCAGTTACGACTACTATACGAATTCACCCCTCCACTTT.

This clonotype was picked up a small number of times. V and J are TRBV20-1 and TRBJ2-5; no clear D. This CDR3 has 12 residues. Trimming stripped 1 base from V and 4 bases from J, with 7 bases between. CDR1 is DFQATT and CDR2 is SNEGSKA in the germline V gene (reference sequence). CDR3 DNA sequence: TGCAGTGCTAGAGGGTTGGGAGAGACCCAGTACTTC. Its protein product is CSARGLGETQYF.

V and J are TRBV20-1 and TRBJ1-2, with D possibly matching TRBD1 (5 bases). Germline values: CDR1 DFQATT, CDR2 SNEGSKA (reference sequence). The CDR3 has 13 amino acids. The V gene lost 6 bases and the J gene lost 3 bases, with 14 bases spanning the gap. This chain's CDR3 is CSAGRGADYGYTF. The CDR3, as DNA: TGCAGTGCCGGTCGGGGCGCAGACTATGGCTACACCTTC.

This clonotype occurred many times. V usage is TRBV7-2 and J usage is TRBJ2-3; D remains unclear. Trimming left V 4 bases short and J 2 bases short, with 10 bases between. CDR1 SGHTA and CDR2 FQGNSA come from the germline V gene. This CDR3 spans 14 amino acids. The CDR3 DNA sequence: TGTGCCAGCAGCTCTCTCGAAGTCACAGATACGCAGTATTTT. Translation gives CASSSLEVTDTQYF. The whole variable domain, filled in from reference TRBV7-2 and TRBJ2-3, reads GAGVSQSPSNKVTEKGKDVELRCDPISGHTALYWYRQSLGQGLEFLIYFQGNSAPDKSGLPSDRFSAERTGGSVSTLTIQRTQQEDSAVYLCASSSLEVTDTQYFGPGTRLTVL.

This clonotype came up a few times. The V and J genes are TRBV19 and TRBJ1-2; D ambiguous. This CDR3 contains 15 residues. V was trimmed by 6 bases and J by 0 bases, leaving 14 bases between them. CDR1 and CDR2 (germline): LNHDA, SQIVND (reference sequence). The CDR3 DNA reads TGTGCCAGTAGCATATCCCCGTATGCTAACTATGGCTACACCTTC. Its protein is CASSISPYANYGYTF.

This clonotype was seen a few times. This chain links TRBV11-2 with TRBJ2-1, with a weak D call TRBD1 (6 bases). The ends were cut back, 1 base at V and 7 bases at J, with 17 bases in the middle. CDR1 SGHAT and CDR2 FQNNGV come from the germline V gene. The CDR3 length is 16 residues. The CDR3 reads CASSLVVGARGNEQFF. The DNA of the CDR3 is TGTGCCAGCAGCTTAGTTGTGGGGGCAAGGGGAAATGAGCAGTTCTTC.

This clonotype was counted at least ten times. This CDR3 is CASTLGGRGDNEQFF. The CDR3 nucleotides read TGTGCCAGCACCCTGGGGGGGCGGGGGGACAATGAGCAGTTCTTC. The chain recombines TRBV7-2 with TRBJ2-1; 8 nucleotides agree with TRBD2. Germline V CDR1 and CDR2: SGHTA, FQGNSA. The CDR3 spans 15 residues. Trimming removed 7 bases from V and 5 bases from J; junction bases left unmatched: 10. The full variable domain, with the rest looked up from reference TRBV7-2 and TRBJ2-1, is GAGVSQSPSNKVTEKGKDVELRCDPISGHTALYWYRQSLGQGLEFLIYFQGNSAPDKSGLPSDRFSAERTGGSVSTLTIQRTQQEDSAVYLCASTLGGRGDNEQFFGPGTRLTVL.

The sample holds a few counts of this clonotype. The CDR3: CSARETGVHTGELFF. The DNA of the CDR3 is TGCAGTGCTAGGGAAACAGGGGTGCACACCGGGGAGCTGTTTTTT. V usage is TRBV20-1 and J usage is TRBJ2-2, with 7 nucleotides matching TRBD1. The CDR3 loop spans 15 amino acids. CDR1 and CDR2 from the germline V gene are DFQATT and SNEGSKA (reference sequence). J gave up 3 bases and V 3 bases, and 7 bases lay outside the gene matches.

This clonotype was seen at least ten times. The chain carries TRBV11-2 and TRBJ2-4, with 10 bases fitting TRBD1. V lost 1 base and J lost 5; bases outside the gene matches: 2. This CDR3 region has 15 residues. CDR1 SGHAT and CDR2 FQNNGV come from the germline V gene. Here the CDR3 reads CASSLGTGGENIQYF. The CDR3 DNA reads as TGTGCCAGCAGCTTAGGGACAGGGGGAGAAAACATTCAGTACTTC.

DNA of the CDR3: TGTGCCAGCAGCAGCAGGGGGGCAAATAATTCACCCCTCCACTTT. Amino acids: CASSSRGANNSPLHF. The rearrangement joins TRBV7-2 to TRBJ1-6; 7 bases are shared with TRBD1. The CDR3 consists of 15 residues. With V trimmed by 5 bases and J by 5 bases, 6 bases remained unmatched. In germline, CDR1 is SGHTA, CDR2 FQGNSA.

The rearrangement joins TRBV7-2 to TRBJ2-4, with TRBD2 as a possible D gene (5 bases). The V gene lost 1 base and the J gene lost 8 bases, with 6 bases spanning the gap. CDR3 size: 12 residues. In germline, CDR1 is SGHTA, CDR2 FQGNSA. This CDR3 is CASSLVRDIQYF. As DNA, the CDR3 is TGTGCCAGCAGCTTAGTGCGGGACATTCAGTACTTC.

This clonotype was recorded many times. The chain is built from TRBV6-6 and TRBJ2-3; D possibly uses TRBD1 or TRBD2 (5 bases each). The V gene's germline CDR1 is MNHNY and CDR2 SVGAGI (reference sequence). The V end was cut by 5 bases, the J end by 3 bases, with 15 bases between. The CDR3 sequence is 15 residues long. CDR3 residues: CASSIRGPRTDTQYF. As DNA, the CDR3 is TGTGCCAGCAGTATCCGGGGCCCGCGGACAGATACGCAGTATTTT.